This TCR beta chain was captured in a study of cytomegalovirus exposure and HLA in healthy donors. Study in general: Assignment to the Caucasian-associated ancestry cluster applied to approximately 80% of the approximately 400 genotyped donors.

The PCR made use of 60 Vbeta and 13 Jbeta primers. Only in-frame clones appear in the TCRdb table, and some are missing; sequencing was by immunoSEQ multiplex PCR. Of 120,000 or so clones listed, about 80% were seen once; the top ten hold just over 2.5%. In regard to this clone: As yet, its antigen is unknown.

Study-wide points: Among donors in an Asian-associated ancestry cluster, a later analysis reportedly found fewer N-insertions than the approximately 670-donor mean.

Sample: PBMCs. This sequence was found in a man in his thirties or forties in good health and CMV-seronegative.

The CDR3 reads CASSQEWVASGSEETQYF. As DNA, the CDR3 is TGCGCCAGCAGCCAAGAGTGGGTGGCTAGCGGGAGTGAGGAGACCCAGTACTTC. The V gene is TRBV4-1, the J gene TRBJ2-5; TRBD2 matches at 10 bases. V lost 0 bases to trimming and J lost 5 bases; unmatched junction nucleotides: 12. The CDR3 sequence is 18 residues long. Per germline, CDR1 MGHRA and CDR2 YSYEKL.